What follows are 5 T cell receptor beta chains derived from one specimen sequenced in a study of CD8 T cells in Susac syndrome. An amount of RNA that ranged from 0.5 to 1 ug was reverse transcribed with random hexamers. TCRdb recomputed calls from the immunoSEQ multiplex PCR reads with MiXCR, one row per CDR3 protein. The sample carries 150,000 to 200,000 distinct CDR3 sequences, 94% recorded once. Sequenced material: CD4+ T cells from PBMCs. The receptors here all came from a human donor with Susac syndrome.

The V gene is TRBV3-1, the J gene TRBJ2-7; D remains ambiguous. Germline V gene data show CDR1 as LGHDT and CDR2 as YNNKEL (reference sequence). The V gene lost 1 base and the J gene lost 6 bases, with 7 bases spanning the gap. The CDR3 is made up of 12 amino acids. The CDR3 DNA sequence: TGTGCCAGCAGCCAAGTGGGTCGCGAGCAGTACTTC. Protein sequence: CASSQVGREQYF.

This chain connects TRBV12-3 or TRBV12-4 to TRBJ1-2, with D hard to call. The CDR3 loop spans 14 amino acids. The V end lost 7 bases, the J end lost 6 bases, and 18 bases lay between the germline ends. For the CDR3, the DNA is TGTGCCAGCATGAGTAGGGTACGGGGTCATGGCTACACCTTC. It encodes CASMSRVRGHGYTF.

The chain is built from TRBV4-3 and TRBJ1-6; D is uncertain. Germline assignment: CDR1 LGHNA and CDR2 YSLEER. This CDR3 is built from 13 residues. V was clipped by 5 bases and J by 10 bases, with 12 bases between them. The CDR3 DNA reads TGCGCCAGCAGCGCAGAAGTGCGCTCACCCCTCCACTTT. This encodes CASSAEVRSPLHF.

The chain carries TRBV6-5 and TRBJ2-1, with TRBD2 as a possible D gene (6 bases). Trimming shortened V by 1 base and J by 8 bases, and 6 bases separated the two germline ends. Per germline, CDR1 MNHEY and CDR2 SVGAGI. The CDR3 sequence is 12 residues long. CDR3 loop: CASSYWGDEQFF. In DNA form, the CDR3 reads TGTGCCAGCAGTTACTGGGGGGATGAGCAGTTCTTC.

In this sample, this clonotype turned up once. J is TRBJ2-3 and V is TRBV20-1, with 9 bases fitting TRBD2. CDR1 DFQATT and CDR2 SNEGSKA come from the germline V gene (reference sequence). This CDR3 is built from 14 residues. Trimming at V came to 3 bases and at J to 1 base, leaving 2 bases not matched to a gene. The DNA of the CDR3 is TGCAGTGCTAGTGGCGGGGGGGGCACAGATACGCAGTATTTT. It yields the protein CSASGGGGTDTQYF.